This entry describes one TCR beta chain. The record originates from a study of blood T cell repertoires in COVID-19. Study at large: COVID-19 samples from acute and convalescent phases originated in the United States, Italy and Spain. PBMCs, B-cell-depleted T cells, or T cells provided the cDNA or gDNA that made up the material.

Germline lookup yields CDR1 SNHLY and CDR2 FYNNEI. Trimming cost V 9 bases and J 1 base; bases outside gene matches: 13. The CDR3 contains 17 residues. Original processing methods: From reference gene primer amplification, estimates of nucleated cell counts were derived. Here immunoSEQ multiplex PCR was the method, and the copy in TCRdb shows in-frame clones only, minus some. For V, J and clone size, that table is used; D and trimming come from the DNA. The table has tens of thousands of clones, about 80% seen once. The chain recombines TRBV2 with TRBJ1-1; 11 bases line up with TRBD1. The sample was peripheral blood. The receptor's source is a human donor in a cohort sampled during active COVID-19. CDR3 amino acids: CASTTGTGGFRNTEAFF. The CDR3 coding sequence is TGTGCCAGTACTACCGGGACAGGGGGGTTCAGGAACACTGAAGCTTTCTTT.